This TCR beta chain was retrieved from a study of blood T cell repertoires in COVID-19. The wider study: The United States, Italy and Spain provided the acute and convalescent COVID-19 samples. PBMCs, B-cell-depleted T cells, or T cells were the source of the cDNA or gDNA that made up the material.

V was clipped by 4 bases and J by 6 bases, with 12 bases between them. The germline V gene encodes CDR1 MNHEY and CDR2 SVGEGT. This CDR3 has 13 residues. The authors' processing: Nucleated cell counts were estimated from reference gene primer amplification. Only in-frame clones appear in the TCRdb table, and some are missing; sequencing was by immunoSEQ multiplex PCR. Clone size and V and J calls were adopted from that table, with D and trimming inferred from the DNA. The sample yields about 160,000 clones, roughly 93% seen once. The genes are TRBV6-2 or TRBV6-3 and TRBJ1-2; D gene ambiguous. The sequencing sample was made of peripheral blood. This receptor was obtained from a woman between 45 and 60 years old with acute or convalescent COVID-19. CDR3 residues: CASSLHAPNGYTF. CDR3 nucleotide sequence: TGTGCCAGCAGTTTACACGCTCCGAATGGCTACACCTTC.